Listed below are T cell receptor beta chains from one sample, sequenced in a study of blood T cell repertoires in COVID-19. Profiling relied on immunoSEQ multiplex PCR, and the TCRdb table lists in-frame clones only, not all of them. Among over 250,000 clones listed, under 95% were seen once. The specimen sequenced was PBMCs or T cells enriched from blood (not recorded which). These receptors were taken from a man in his 60s who had recovered from COVID-19. The CDR3 runs from the conserved cysteine through the conserved F or W. Each record gives: clone size, V gene, J gene, D gene, CDR3 DNA, CDR3 protein. The D gene is left open where the match is weak. Size is stated for part of the rows, as once, few or many counts, or as a class when the clone is expanded.

abundance: -; v_gene: TRBV19; j_gene: TRBJ1-2; d_gene: -; CDR3nt: TGTGCCACCGAGCCTACCGGGAGAGTCTATAGTGGCTACACCTTC; CDR3aa: CATEPTGRVYSGYTF
abundance: once; v_gene: TRBV20-1; j_gene: TRBJ2-3; d_gene: TRBD2; CDR3nt: TGCAGTGCTAGTCTTCGGGGGGGCCAGACAGATACGCAGTATTTT; CDR3aa: CSASLRGGQTDTQYF
abundance: -; v_gene: TRBV6-6; j_gene: TRBJ2-1; d_gene: TRBD2; CDR3nt: TGTGCCAGCAGAGGCCTACTAGCGCGAGGGGATGAGCAGTTCTTC; CDR3aa: CASRGLLARGDEQFF
abundance: few; v_gene: TRBV11-3; j_gene: TRBJ1-4; d_gene: -; CDR3nt: TGTGCCAGCAGCTTGGGGGCTAGAACTAATGAAAAACTGTTTTTT; CDR3aa: CASSLGARTNEKLFF
abundance: once; v_gene: TRBV29-1; j_gene: TRBJ1-3; d_gene: TRBD1; CDR3nt: TGCAGCGTGGGAGAACAGGGGGCAGGGGGAAACACCATATATTTT; CDR3aa: CSVGEQGAGGNTIYF
abundance: -; v_gene: TRBV30; j_gene: TRBJ2-5; d_gene: -; CDR3nt: TGTGCCTGGAGAGACGGGAGCATGTGGCAAGAGACCCAGTACTTC; CDR3aa: CAWRDGSMWQETQYF
abundance: -; v_gene: TRBV7-2; j_gene: TRBJ2-7; d_gene: -; CDR3nt: TGTGCCAGCAGCCTGTCCTACTACGAGCAGTACTTC; CDR3aa: CASSLSYYEQYF
abundance: -; v_gene: TRBV15; j_gene: TRBJ2-7; d_gene: -; CDR3nt: TGTGCCACCAGCAGAGATCGCAGCGGTTCCTACGAGCAGTACTTC; CDR3aa: CATSRDRSGSYEQYF
abundance: -; v_gene: TRBV19; j_gene: TRBJ1-4; d_gene: -; CDR3nt: TGTGCCAGTAGTCTAGAGGTCTCTCTCGGTGAAAAACTGTTTTTT; CDR3aa: CASSLEVSLGEKLFF
abundance: -; v_gene: TRBV4-1; j_gene: TRBJ2-7; d_gene: -; CDR3nt: TGCGCCAGCAGCCAATACCCCCGACAGGAGACCTCCTACGAGCAGTACTTC; CDR3aa: CASSQYPRQETSYEQYF
abundance: -; v_gene: TRBV29-1; j_gene: TRBJ1-2; d_gene: TRBD1; CDR3nt: TGCAGCGTCAGGGACAGGGTCGGCTACACCTTC; CDR3aa: CSVRDRVGYTF
abundance: -; v_gene: TRBV7-9; j_gene: TRBJ2-7; d_gene: -; CDR3nt: TGTGCCAGCAGCTTAGACCTATACGAGCAGTACTTC; CDR3aa: CASSLDLYEQYF
abundance: -; v_gene: TRBV30; j_gene: TRBJ2-3; d_gene: -; CDR3nt: TGTGCCTGGAGTGTACGAGCGACTAGCACAGATACGCAGTATTTT; CDR3aa: CAWSVRATSTDTQYF
abundance: -; v_gene: TRBV9; j_gene: TRBJ2-1; d_gene: TRBD2; CDR3nt: TGTGCCAGCAGCGTAGGGCTAGCGGGGGGGCTCTATGAGCAGTTCTTC; CDR3aa: CASSVGLAGGLYEQFF
abundance: -; v_gene: TRBV6-5; j_gene: TRBJ1-2; d_gene: -; CDR3nt: TGTGCCAGCAGCGGGCAGGTATGGCAGGGCCAAGGCTACACCTTC; CDR3aa: CASSGQVWQGQGYTF
abundance: -; v_gene: TRBV5-5; j_gene: TRBJ2-5; d_gene: -; CDR3nt: TGTGCCAGCAGCGTGGCCGGGTCACAAGAGACCCAGTACTTC; CDR3aa: CASSVAGSQETQYF
abundance: -; v_gene: TRBV30; j_gene: TRBJ2-7; d_gene: TRBD1; CDR3nt: TGTGCCTGGAGTGTAGGGGGCCTAGCCTCCTACGAGCAGTACTTC; CDR3aa: CAWSVGGLASYEQYF
abundance: -; v_gene: TRBV18; j_gene: TRBJ1-2; d_gene: -; CDR3nt: TGTGCCAGCTCCCCCCGGGGAGTGAACTATGGCTACACCTTC; CDR3aa: CASSPRGVNYGYTF
abundance: -; v_gene: TRBV4-1; j_gene: TRBJ1-5; d_gene: -; CDR3nt: TGCGCCAGCAGCCAAGAAGCAGGGAATAGGCTGAATCAGCCCCAGCATTTT; CDR3aa: CASSQEAGNRLNQPQHF
abundance: -; v_gene: TRBV10-3; j_gene: TRBJ2-1; d_gene: TRBD1; CDR3nt: TGTGCCATGCGACAGGGGGCATACAATGAGCAGTTCTTC; CDR3aa: CAMRQGAYNEQFF
abundance: -; v_gene: TRBV24-1; j_gene: TRBJ2-5; d_gene: -; CDR3nt: TGTGCCACCAGTGATTCGTTGTCCGGGGAGACCCAGTACTTC; CDR3aa: CATSDSLSGETQYF
abundance: -; v_gene: TRBV9; j_gene: TRBJ2-3; d_gene: TRBD2; CDR3nt: TGTGCCAGCAGCTACCGACTAGCGGGACCAGATACGCAGTATTTT; CDR3aa: CASSYRLAGPDTQYF
abundance: -; v_gene: TRBV6-4; j_gene: TRBJ1-5; d_gene: -; CDR3nt: TGTGCCAGCAGTGCCCCCGCCGGACAGCTGTATAGCAATCAGCCCCAGCATTTT; CDR3aa: CASSAPAGQLYSNQPQHF
abundance: -; v_gene: TRBV7-2; j_gene: TRBJ1-1; d_gene: -; CDR3nt: TGTGCCAGCAGCTTAATTCGACAGAACACTGAAGCTTTCTTT; CDR3aa: CASSLIRQNTEAFF
abundance: -; v_gene: TRBV4-1; j_gene: TRBJ2-5; d_gene: TRBD2; CDR3nt: TGCGCCAGCAGCCAAATTGGGCGGGGGGGCCGCAAGACCCAGTACTTC; CDR3aa: CASSQIGRGGRKTQYF
abundance: -; v_gene: TRBV28; j_gene: TRBJ1-5; d_gene: -; CDR3nt: TGTGCCAGCAGTCAGGGGAAGGGCAATCAGCCCCAGCATTTT; CDR3aa: CASSQGKGNQPQHF
abundance: once; v_gene: TRBV6-1; j_gene: TRBJ2-3; d_gene: -; CDR3nt: TGTGCCAGCAGTGAACATGCGGGAAGGATCACAGATACGCAGTATTTT; CDR3aa: CASSEHAGRITDTQYF
abundance: -; v_gene: TRBV24-1; j_gene: TRBJ1-4; d_gene: TRBD1; CDR3nt: TGTGCCACCAGTGACTGGACAGGACATAATGAAAAACTGTTTTTT; CDR3aa: CATSDWTGHNEKLFF
abundance: -; v_gene: TRBV6-2/TRBV6-3; j_gene: TRBJ2-7; d_gene: TRBD2; CDR3nt: TGTGCCAGCAGTCCCCAATCGATAGCGGGGGAGAACTACGAGCAGTACTTC; CDR3aa: CASSPQSIAGENYEQYF
abundance: -; v_gene: TRBV29-1; j_gene: TRBJ1-2; d_gene: TRBD1; CDR3nt: TGCAGCGTTGGACAGGGGGCCTATGGCTACACCTTC; CDR3aa: CSVGQGAYGYTF
abundance: -; v_gene: TRBV6-5; j_gene: TRBJ1-2; d_gene: -; CDR3nt: TGTGCCAGCAGCCACGCCCCCCCCCGGGGCTACACCTTC; CDR3aa: CASSHAPPRGYTF
abundance: once; v_gene: TRBV12-5; j_gene: TRBJ2-5; d_gene: -; CDR3nt: TGTGCTAGTGGCCTTCTCGGAAGGGGTCTAGAGACCCAGTACTTC; CDR3aa: CASGLLGRGLETQYF
abundance: -; v_gene: TRBV9; j_gene: TRBJ2-1; d_gene: TRBD2; CDR3nt: TGTGCCAGCAGCGGGTTTCTAGCGGGAGCGGTGTTCTACAATGAGCAGTTCTTC; CDR3aa: CASSGFLAGAVFYNEQFF
abundance: once; v_gene: TRBV30; j_gene: TRBJ2-7; d_gene: -; CDR3nt: TGTGCCTGGAGGGTAGGCGGGACCCTGGGTGGAGAGCAGTACTTC; CDR3aa: CAWRVGGTLGGEQYF
abundance: once; v_gene: TRBV5-1; j_gene: TRBJ2-3; d_gene: TRBD1; CDR3nt: TGCGCCAGCAGCTTGGGGACAGGGTGGGTCACAGATACGCAGTATTTT; CDR3aa: CASSLGTGWVTDTQYF
abundance: -; v_gene: TRBV5-1; j_gene: TRBJ1-6; d_gene: TRBD1; CDR3nt: TGCGCCAGCAGCGAGGGACAGCTTAATTCACCCCTCCACTTT; CDR3aa: CASSEGQLNSPLHF
abundance: -; v_gene: TRBV28; j_gene: TRBJ2-2; d_gene: -; CDR3nt: TGTGCCAGCAGTACCACAGGGTCTGGCACCGGGGAGCTGTTTTTT; CDR3aa: CASSTTGSGTGELFF
abundance: -; v_gene: TRBV4-1; j_gene: TRBJ1-1; d_gene: -; CDR3nt: TGCGCCAGCAGCCATAGAGCGAGAGGGAGGAACACTGAAGCTTTCTTT; CDR3aa: CASSHRARGRNTEAFF
abundance: -; v_gene: TRBV5-5; j_gene: TRBJ2-1; d_gene: TRBD2; CDR3nt: TGTGCCAGCAGCTTTCTTGGGACTAATTCCTACAATGAGCAGTTCTTC; CDR3aa: CASSFLGTNSYNEQFF
abundance: -; v_gene: TRBV29-1; j_gene: TRBJ1-2; d_gene: -; CDR3nt: TGCAGCGTTGAAGACCCGACAGAGGCAATGAGTTATGGCTACACCTTC; CDR3aa: CSVEDPTEAMSYGYTF
abundance: once; v_gene: TRBV5-1; j_gene: TRBJ2-1; d_gene: TRBD2; CDR3nt: TGCGCCAGCAGCTTGTACCTAGCGGGAGGTCCCTTTCCCCGTGAGCAGTTCTTC; CDR3aa: CASSLYLAGGPFPREQFF
abundance: -; v_gene: TRBV18; j_gene: TRBJ2-1; d_gene: TRBD2; CDR3nt: TGTGCCAGCTCACCATCATGGGGACTAGCGGGGGGAGAGCAGTTCTTC; CDR3aa: CASSPSWGLAGGEQFF
abundance: -; v_gene: TRBV3-1/TRBV3-2; j_gene: TRBJ1-6; d_gene: -; CDR3nt: TGTGCCAGCAGCCCGACAGACAATTCACCCCTCCACTTT; CDR3aa: CASSPTDNSPLHF
abundance: -; v_gene: TRBV13; j_gene: TRBJ1-1; d_gene: -; CDR3nt: TGTGCCAGCAGACCACTCAGGGGTCTGAACACTGAAGCTTTCTTT; CDR3aa: CASRPLRGLNTEAFF
abundance: -; v_gene: TRBV27; j_gene: TRBJ2-2; d_gene: TRBD2; CDR3nt: TGTGCCAGCAGATTCGGGGGGACCAGGAACACCGGGGAGCTGTTTTTT; CDR3aa: CASRFGGTRNTGELFF
abundance: -; v_gene: TRBV25-1; j_gene: TRBJ2-7; d_gene: TRBD2; CDR3nt: TGTGCCAGCAGTGAATATGCTGGAGCGGGACCTTACGAGCAGTACTTC; CDR3aa: CASSEYAGAGPYEQYF
abundance: -; v_gene: TRBV30; j_gene: TRBJ1-6; d_gene: -; CDR3nt: TGTGCGTGGTTGGGACACCTTAATAATTCACCCCTCCACTTT; CDR3aa: CAWLGHLNNSPLHF
abundance: -; v_gene: TRBV5-1; j_gene: TRBJ2-3; d_gene: TRBD2; CDR3nt: TGCGCCAGCAGCTTGGTGTCTAGCGGGAGTTCAGATACGCAGTATTTT; CDR3aa: CASSLVSSGSSDTQYF
abundance: -; v_gene: TRBV19; j_gene: TRBJ2-3; d_gene: TRBD2; CDR3nt: TGTGCCAGTAGGACGACTAGCGGTATCACAGATACGCAGTATTTT; CDR3aa: CASRTTSGITDTQYF
abundance: -; v_gene: TRBV7-9; j_gene: TRBJ2-7; d_gene: TRBD1; CDR3nt: TGTGCCAGCAGCTCCGAAACCGGGACAGGGGGCAGGTACGAGCAGTACTTC; CDR3aa: CASSSETGTGGRYEQYF
abundance: -; v_gene: TRBV7-9; j_gene: TRBJ2-2; d_gene: TRBD2; CDR3nt: TGTGCCAGCAGCCCCGGACTAGGAAACACCGGGGAGCTGTTTTTT; CDR3aa: CASSPGLGNTGELFF
abundance: -; v_gene: TRBV6-5; j_gene: TRBJ1-1; d_gene: -; CDR3nt: TGTGCCAGCAGTTACGGCAAAAAAACGATCGCTTTCTTT; CDR3aa: CASSYGKKTIAFF
abundance: -; v_gene: TRBV19; j_gene: TRBJ1-1; d_gene: TRBD1; CDR3nt: TGTGCCAGTAGTGACAGGGGAGGTACTGAAGCTTTCTTT; CDR3aa: CASSDRGGTEAFF
abundance: -; v_gene: TRBV30; j_gene: TRBJ2-7; d_gene: -; CDR3nt: TGTGCCTGGAGAGCCGGACAGTCTCTCGAGCAGTACTTC; CDR3aa: CAWRAGQSLEQYF
abundance: -; v_gene: TRBV6-2/TRBV6-3; j_gene: TRBJ2-7; d_gene: TRBD1; CDR3nt: TGTGCCAGCAGTTACCGGACAGGGTTCGAGCAGTACTTC; CDR3aa: CASSYRTGFEQYF